Presented here are 6 T cell receptor beta chains from one specimen sequenced in a study of OX40 agonist ivuxolimab in advanced cancers. TCRdb's copy holds only in-frame clones and misses some; the assay was immunoSEQ multiplex PCR. Of 50,000 to 70,000 clones in the sample, about 82% were seen once. The sequences come from CD4+ or CD8+ T cells sorted from blood, collected in a trial of the OX40 agonist ivuxolimab. These receptors were taken from an adult with an advanced solid tumor such as melanoma, head and neck, liver or kidney cancer.

J is TRBJ2-3 and V is TRBV7-9, with 9 bases aligning to TRBD2. The CDR3 runs to 15 residues. V shed 2 bases, J shed 4 bases, and the junction held 4 bases outside the gene matches. The V gene's germline CDR1 is SEHNR and CDR2 FQNEAQ (reference sequence). This chain's CDR3 is CASSLRRGGADTQYF. The DNA of the CDR3 is TGTGCCAGCAGCTTACGGCGGGGGGGCGCAGATACGCAGTATTTT.

The chain couples TRBV13 to TRBJ2-7; 8 positions match TRBD2. Germline lookup yields CDR1 PRHDT and CDR2 FYEKMQ (reference sequence). The CDR3 loop spans 15 amino acids. Germline trimming cut 3 bases from V and 2 bases from J; bases unmatched to any gene: 6. The CDR3 loop is CASSFSGGPPYEQYF. CDR3 nucleotide sequence: TGTGCCAGCAGCTTTTCGGGAGGGCCCCCCTACGAGCAGTACTTC.

CDR3 amino acids: CASSLGGFSSYNSPLHF. DNA of the CDR3: TGTGCCAGCAGCTTGGGGGGCTTCAGCTCCTATAATTCACCCCTCCACTTT. This chain connects TRBV5-4 to TRBJ1-6, with a tentative D call TRBD1 (5 bases). Germline lookup yields CDR1 SGHNT and CDR2 YYREEE (reference sequence). This CDR3 is 17 amino acids long. Deletions cut 0 bases from V and 0 bases from J, with 10 bases between.

The CDR3 loop is CASTRDSGVYGYTF. The CDR3 bases are TGTGCCAGTACTAGGGACTCAGGTGTTTATGGCTACACCTTC. The genes are TRBV19 and TRBJ1-2, with a weak D call TRBD1 (5 bases). This CDR3 is built from 14 residues. V was cut by 7 bases and J by 5 bases, with 17 bases left in between. Germline V gene lookup returns CDR1 LNHDA and CDR2 SQIVND (reference sequence).

CDR3 in amino acids: CASSYQSIQETQYF. CDR3 nucleotide sequence: TGTGCCAGCTCATACCAGAGTATCCAAGAGACCCAGTACTTC. The gene calls are TRBV18 and TRBJ2-5; D is ambiguous. Germline CDR1 KGHSH, CDR2 LQKENI. Trimming removed 5 bases at V and 1 base at J, with 11 bases between. There are 14 residues in the CDR3.

This clone was counted ten times or more. The V gene is TRBV7-8, the J gene TRBJ2-3; 9 positions agree with TRBD1. CDR1 is SGHVS and CDR2 is FQNEAQ in the germline V gene. The V gene end was trimmed by 5 bases and the J gene end by 0 bases; junction bases not matched to a gene: 6. The CDR3 length is 16 residues. The CDR3 DNA reads as TGTGCCAGCAGCCTCGGGACAGGGTTTAGCACAGATACGCAGTATTTT. This translates into CASSLGTGFSTDTQYF. Variable domain in full (rest from reference TRBV7-8 and TRBJ2-3): GAGVSQSPRYKVAKRGQDVALRCDPISGHVSLFWYQQALGQGPEFLTYFQNEAQLDKSGLPSDRFFAERPEGSVSTLKIQRTQQEDSAVYLCASSLGTGFSTDTQYFGPGTRLTVL.